There are a few counts of the clone carrying this T cell receptor (beta chain). The antigen is not known. No ophthalmopathy progression within 18 months constituted stable Graves' hyperthyroidism. The sample belongs to a study of T cells in Graves' hyperthyroidism and ophthalmopathy. Looking at the study overall: At initial diagnosis, before any treatment had begun, peripheral blood was obtained. Broader study findings: The majority of expanded thyroid clonotypes above 0.001 also appeared in blood.

RNA transcripts gave rise to amplified TCR beta CDR3 regions. Researchers ran a first-round RT-PCR on the TCR CDR3 using the HTBI primer set. TCRdb re-called the multiplex PCR reads through MiXCR, storing one row per CDR3 protein. The data contain a few hundred thousand distinct CDR3 sequences, more than 13% of them singletons. Germline V gene data show CDR1 as SNHLY and CDR2 as FYNNEI. The CDR3 length is 14 residues. Trimming at V came to 8 bases and at J to 2 bases, leaving 8 bases not matched to a gene. The chain joins TRBV2 to TRBJ2-7, with TRBD2 identical over 8 bases. The TCR comes from a woman between 25 and 40 years old with Graves' hyperthyroidism. Input material: blood. The CDR3 is CASGKSGGTYEQYF. CDR3 DNA sequence: TGTGCCAGCGGAAAGAGCGGGGGAACCTACGAGCAGTACTTC.